A selection of T cell receptor beta chains follows, all from one sample in a study of T cell repertoires in cytomegalovirus infection. TCRdb re-derived calls from the reads in MiXCR, one entry per CDR3 protein. The sample has roughly 150,000 distinct CDR3 sequences, about a quarter seen once. The sequenced material came from PBMCs. These receptors all come from a human donor in good health (CMV status not recorded). Some clones in this sample may be carry-over from other donors' samples. Both conserved end residues are part of each CDR3. The order of the fields is D gene, J gene, clone size, V gene, CDR3 DNA, CDR3 protein. A D gene is named only where the DNA matches it firmly. The size field is filled for only some rows; it gives once, few, many or a size class.

. | TRBJ2-3 | few | TRBV10-3 | TGTGCCATCAGTGAGGGAACAGATACGCAGTATTTT | CAISEGTDTQYF
TRBD2 | TRBJ2-5 | . | TRBV19 | TGTGCCAGTACCACTCATATAGCGGGGAGAGAGACCCAGTACTTC | CASTTHIAGRETQYF
. | TRBJ1-1 | many | TRBV7-2 | TGTGCCAGCACCTCACTCGGAGTAGCGGTCACTGAAGCTTTCTTT | CASTSLGVAVTEAFF
TRBD2 | TRBJ2-7 | . | TRBV10-3 | TGTGCCATCAGTGTCGGGACTAGCGGTTACGAGCAGTACTTC | CAISVGTSGYEQYF
TRBD1 | TRBJ1-5 | . | TRBV14 | TGTGCCAGCAGCCGCTCAAGATCCGGGACAGGGGGCGCAGGGCCCCAGCATTTT | CASSRSRSGTGGAGPQHF
. | TRBJ2-6 | . | TRBV2 | TGTGCCAGCAGTGAGGTAGCTGGGGCCAACGTCCTGACTTTC | CASSEVAGANVLTF
TRBD2 | TRBJ2-5 | many | TRBV11-2 | TGTGCCAGCAGCTTAGTAGCGGGCTACCAAGAGACCCAGTACTTC | CASSLVAGYQETQYF
. | TRBJ2-7 | many | TRBV7-2 | TGTGCCAGCAGCTTAAACAACGTCTACGAGCAGTACTTC | CASSLNNVYEQYF
. | TRBJ1-1 | . | TRBV28 | TGTGCCAGCAGTCCCTGGGGGCTCGGGGACACTGAAGCTTTCTTT | CASSPWGLGDTEAFF
. | TRBJ2-5 | . | TRBV7-9 | TGTGCCAGCACGAACGGACAGTGTAGCGAGGAGACCCAGTACTTC | CASTNGQCSEETQYF
. | TRBJ2-1 | many | TRBV7-2 | TGTGCCAGCAGCCCCCCGGACCCCTACAATGAGCAGTTCTTC | CASSPPDPYNEQFF
TRBD1 | TRBJ2-2 | few | TRBV6-4 | TGTGCCAGCAGCCCCGCCGGACAGGGGGCCGGGGAGCTGTTTTTT | CASSPAGQGAGELFF
. | TRBJ2-7 | many | TRBV7-6 | TGTGCCAGCAGCTTAGGAACAGGGCCCGGGGGCGAGCAGTACTTC | CASSLGTGPGGEQYF
TRBD2 | TRBJ2-3 | . | TRBV20-1 | TGCAGTGCTCCTGCACCCGGACTAGCTAGCACAGATACGCAGTATTTT | CSAPAPGLASTDTQYF
. | TRBJ1-5 | few | TRBV15 | TGTGCCACCAGCAGCGCCGGGGGAAGCAATCAGCCCCAGCATTTT | CATSSAGGSNQPQHF
. | TRBJ2-7 | . | TRBV11-2 | TGTCCCAGCAGCGCGGAACAGTACGAGCAGTACTTC | CPSSAEQYEQYF
TRBD2 | TRBJ2-2 | few | TRBV5-8 | TGTGCCAGCCTACGGGGGGTGGCGAACACCGGGGAGCTGTTTTTT | CASLRGVANTGELFF
. | TRBJ2-6 | few | TRBV6-2/TRBV6-3 | TGTGCCGGGTCTAGGGCCTCTGGGGCCAACGTCCTGACTTTC | CAGSRASGANVLTF
TRBD2 | TRBJ2-7 | . | TRBV6-2/TRBV6-3 | TGTGCCAGGCGGGCTAGCGGAGCCTACGAGCAGTACTTC | CARRASGAYEQYF
TRBD2 | TRBJ2-4 | . | TRBV28 | TGTGCCAGCAGTTTAGGTCTTGTTAGCGGGAGATTTAAGGGCGAAAACATTCAGTACTTC | CASSLGLVSGRFKGENIQYF
. | TRBJ2-2 | . | TRBV24-1 | TGTGCCACCAGTGATTTCGGGGCAACCGGGGAGCTGTTTTTT | CATSDFGATGELFF
. | TRBJ1-1 | many | TRBV7-2 | TGTGCCAGCAGCTTATATATTAACACTGAAGCTTTCTTT | CASSLYINTEAFF
TRBD1 | TRBJ1-1 | . | TRBV5-1 | TGCGCCAGCAGCCCGGGACAGACGAACACTGAAGCTTTCTTT | CASSPGQTNTEAFF
TRBD1 | TRBJ2-7 | many | TRBV5-6 | TGTGCCAGCAGCTGGGGGACAGGGTCCTACGAGCAGTACTTC | CASSWGTGSYEQYF
. | TRBJ2-3 | . | TRBV12-3/TRBV12-4 | TGTGCCAGCAGGTTCAGTAATCCTAGCACAGATACGCAGTATTTT | CASRFSNPSTDTQYF
. | TRBJ2-2 | . | TRBV4-3 | TGCGCCAGCAGCTATGACAGGCCCGGGGAGCTGTTTTTT | CASSYDRPGELFF
. | TRBJ1-5 | many | TRBV7-2 | TGTGCCAGCAGCGTCGACCGGGGGAATCAGCCCCAGCATTTT | CASSVDRGNQPQHF
. | TRBJ2-2 | many | TRBV6-1 | TGTGCCAGCATTTCCCGCCCAAGGGACACCGGGGAGCTGTTTTTT | CASISRPRDTGELFF
. | TRBJ2-1 | few | TRBV5-4 | TGTGCCAGCAACCAGGGAGGTGGCTACAATGAGCAGTTCTTC | CASNQGGGYNEQFF
TRBD1 | TRBJ1-5 | few | TRBV15 | TGTGCCACCAGCAGGGGACAGGGGCGCAATCAGCCCCAGCATTTT | CATSRGQGRNQPQHF
. | TRBJ2-7 | . | TRBV28 | TGTGCCAGCTGTTCACTTGGACAGAGCTACGAGCAGTACTTC | CASCSLGQSYEQYF
. | TRBJ1-5 | many | TRBV7-6 | TGTGCCAGCAGCTTAGAACCAGGGGACGGCAATCAGCCCCAGCATTTT | CASSLEPGDGNQPQHF
. | TRBJ2-7 | few | TRBV6-5 | TGTGCCAGCAGCCCGACAGGATCCGGCTACGAGCAGTACTTC | CASSPTGSGYEQYF
. | TRBJ1-5 | many | TRBV7-2 | TGTGCCAGCAGCCAAACATGGGGCAATCAGCCCCAGCATTTT | CASSQTWGNQPQHF
. | TRBJ2-3 | . | TRBV7-9 | TGTGCCAGCACTACAGGGTCCCACAGGGACTACACAGATACGCAGTATTTT | CASTTGSHRDYTDTQYF
. | TRBJ1-1 | many | TRBV7-2 | TGTGCCAGCAGCTTATATGCGGGGGGTGGCACTGAAGCTTTCTTT | CASSLYAGGGTEAFF
. | TRBJ1-2 | . | TRBV2 | TGTGCCAGCAGTGAAGTAGGGGACTCCTATGGCTACACCTTC | CASSEVGDSYGYTF
TRBD2 | TRBJ2-1 | . | TRBV7-6 | TGTGTCAGCAGCCAAGGACTAGCGAACAATGAGCAGTTCTTC | CVSSQGLANNEQFF
. | TRBJ2-5 | few | TRBV28 | TGTGCCAGCAGTACCCAACATTTGCAAGAGACCCAGTACTTC | CASSTQHLQETQYF